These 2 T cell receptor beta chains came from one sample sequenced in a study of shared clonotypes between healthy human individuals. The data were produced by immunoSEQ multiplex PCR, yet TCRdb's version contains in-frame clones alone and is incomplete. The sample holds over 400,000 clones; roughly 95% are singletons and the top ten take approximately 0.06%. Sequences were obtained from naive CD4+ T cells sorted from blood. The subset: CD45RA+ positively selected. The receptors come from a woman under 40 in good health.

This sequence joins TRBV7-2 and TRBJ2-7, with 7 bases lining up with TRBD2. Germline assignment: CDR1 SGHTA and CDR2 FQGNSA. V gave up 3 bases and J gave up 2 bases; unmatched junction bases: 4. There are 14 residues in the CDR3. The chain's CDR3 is CASSFSSGAYEQYF. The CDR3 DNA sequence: TGTGCCAGCAGCTTTTCTAGCGGAGCCTACGAGCAGTACTTC.

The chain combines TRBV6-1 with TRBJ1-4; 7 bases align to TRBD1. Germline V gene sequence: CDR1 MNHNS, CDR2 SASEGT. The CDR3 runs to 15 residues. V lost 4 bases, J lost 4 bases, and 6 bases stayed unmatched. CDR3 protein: CASSAGQVINEKLFF. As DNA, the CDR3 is TGTGCCAGCAGTGCCGGACAGGTCATTAATGAAAAACTGTTTTTT.